This is a list of T cell receptor beta chains from one sample in a study of CD8 T cells in Susac syndrome. TCRdb recomputed calls from the immunoSEQ multiplex PCR reads with MiXCR, one row per CDR3 protein. The table has 250,000 to 300,000 distinct CDR3 sequences, around 91% seen once. The sequenced sample was CD8+ T cells from PBMCs. The receptor set was obtained from a human donor with multiple sclerosis. The CDR3 runs from the conserved cysteine through the conserved F or W.

V gene,J gene,CDR3 protein
TRBV4-1,TRBJ2-1,CASSQLGTVDEQFF
TRBV19,TRBJ1-5,CASIQTRDRATNQPQHF
TRBV29-1,TRBJ2-5,CSGWRGGFGETQYF
TRBV2,TRBJ2-2,CASSPQRELFF
TRBV6-1,TRBJ2-3,CASSEGEVDWVRDTQYF
TRBV5-6,TRBJ2-2,CASSLWASGSPGELFF
TRBV25-1,TRBJ1-1,CASSEFGPQKAFF
TRBV27,TRBJ1-5,CASSPQGDPRNQPQHF
TRBV7-9,TRBJ1-4,CASSPRTGDEKLFF
TRBV28,TRBJ2-7,CASSPPRTANSYEQYF
TRBV7-3,TRBJ2-1,CASSSITGNEQFF
TRBV15,TRBJ2-7,CATSRDVGTGSSEQYF
TRBV28,TRBJ1-5,CASSFRENQPQHF
TRBV11-2,TRBJ2-1,CASSFGTSGLNEQFF
TRBV12-3/TRBV12-4,TRBJ1-1,CASSSPLPVNTEAFF
TRBV2,TRBJ2-7,CASKSEGEERSYEQYF
TRBV13,TRBJ2-5,CASSIVRGGRTETQYF
TRBV15,TRBJ2-5,CATSKGPGDGETQYF
TRBV10-1,TRBJ2-2,CASSEAGSDKEPNTGELFF
TRBV15,TRBJ1-5,CATSTGQFQPQHF
TRBV6-5,TRBJ2-2,CASSYGAGVPGELFF
TRBV25-1,TRBJ2-1,CASSIGVSSYNEQFF
TRBV3-1,TRBJ1-5,CASSQGTGFLQPQHF
TRBV12-3/TRBV12-4,TRBJ2-5,CASSPSGTQETQYF
TRBV28,TRBJ2-3,CASSHPRGGTDTQYF
TRBV30,TRBJ2-1,CAWTPRGSYNEQFF
TRBV6-6,TRBJ2-7,CASSLTSFEQYF
TRBV7-9,TRBJ2-5,CASEGWGPRTQYF
TRBV13,TRBJ2-2,CASSFRRTGMVMGELFF
TRBV12-5,TRBJ2-7,CASGLVRGYF
TRBV20-1,TRBJ2-5,CSARGRSIQETQYF
TRBV28,TRBJ1-1,CASSSLGHPNTEAFF
TRBV20-1,TRBJ2-3,CSARDGRESIDTQYF
TRBV21-1,TRBJ2-3,CASPQGGSVTQYF
TRBV6-5,TRBJ1-5,CASSYSEGLQPQHF
TRBV24-1,TRBJ2-1,CATSDPGTENYNEQFF
TRBV3-1,TRBJ1-2,CASSQAATGSGYGYTF
TRBV18,TRBJ1-4,CASSPPQSLHLNEKLFF
TRBV27,TRBJ2-1,CASRHYNEQFF
TRBV12-3/TRBV12-4,TRBJ2-7,CASCRSANLRNEQYF
TRBV29-1,TRBJ2-7,CSVAGDAYEQYF
TRBV4-1,TRBJ1-5,CASSHPSRTGSRILNQPQHF
TRBV4-3,TRBJ2-7,CASSQGGQGYEQYF
TRBV29-1,TRBJ2-1,CSVGGQVGDNEQFF
TRBV4-1,TRBJ2-5,CASSHPGTSGKETQYF
TRBV19,TRBJ2-7,CASSSFGGAAYEQYF
TRBV28,TRBJ2-7,CASSLGRSEQYF
TRBV28,TRBJ1-4,CASRLTQGAAPGKLFF
TRBV2,TRBJ1-5,CASSEGAGGDQPQHF
TRBV7-9,TRBJ2-7,CASTRQGGEQYF
TRBV12-3/TRBV12-4,TRBJ2-3,CASLPRGGTDLSDTQYF
TRBV29-1,TRBJ2-1,CSGGGQGIYNEQFF
TRBV4-3,TRBJ2-1,CASSQTRGSYNEQFF
TRBV7-9,TRBJ2-1,CASSPTSSNEQFF
TRBV29-1,TRBJ2-2,CSVEDPQSNTGELFF
TRBV12-3/TRBV12-4,TRBJ2-1,CASSWGGPNEQFF